There are many counts of the clone carrying this TCR beta chain. Antigen: not known. This record belongs to a study of T cells in Graves' hyperthyroidism and ophthalmopathy. Overall study results and limits: From stable hyperthyroidism, ophthalmopathy was set apart by a 13 V-J model. Median prediction lead before ophthalmopathy onset was around 7 months with the model.

Amplification targeted TCR beta CDR3 regions from RNA transcripts. The TCR CDR3 first-round RT-PCR relied on the HTBI primer set. From the multiplex PCR reads, TCRdb called clonotypes with MiXCR, one entry per CDR3 protein. The repertoire consists of 500,000 to 750,000 distinct CDR3 sequences, with 14% occurring once and the leading ten covering 7.1%. Germline CDR1 reads MDHEN; CDR2 reads SYDVKM. The CDR3 covers 13 residues. The J segment lost 7 bases and the V segment lost 5 bases, leaving 3 bases of the junction unmatched. Exclusion criteria comprised uncontrolled infection, other autoimmune disease, pregnancy or lactation. Diagnostic assessment was based on clinical symptoms, serum thyroxine and TRAb, thyroid ultrasound and orbital computed tomography.

The material sequenced was blood. The sequence was collected from a woman between 18 and 29 years old with Graves' ophthalmopathy. The rearrangement links TRBV28 to TRBJ2-3, with 10 bases matching TRBD1. CDR3 residues: CASSPGQGYTQYF. CDR3 nucleotide sequence: TGTGCCAGCAGTCCGGGACAGGGGTATACGCAGTATTTT. Complete variable domain (other parts from reference TRBV28 and TRBJ2-3): DVKVTQSSRYLVKRTGEKVFLECVQDMDHENMFWYRQDPGLGLRLIYFSYDVKMKEKGDIPEGYSVSREKKERFSLILESASTNQTSMYLCASSPGQGYTQYFGPGTRLTVL.